A single sample is the source of the 4 T cell receptor beta chains below, sequenced in a study of neoadjuvant anti-PD-1 for oral cavity cancer. The assay was immunoSEQ multiplex PCR, and TCRdb's table has in-frame clones only and misses some. This table holds about 24,000 clones, 20% to 30% found once. The time point is: after neoadjuvant nivolumab, at surgical resection. The specimen comprised tumor tissue, sampled after nivolumab (anti-PD-1) treatment. The receptors were gathered from a person between 40 and 85 years old with oral cavity squamous cell carcinoma.

The genes are TRBV10-2 and TRBJ2-1; D possibly corresponds to TRBD1 (6 bases). CDR3 length equals 15 residues. The germline V gene encodes CDR1 WSHSY and CDR2 SAAADI. Trimming pared 6 bases from V and 5 bases from J, leaving 17 bases between. The CDR3 DNA is TGCGCCAGCAGGATCTCCGGGACAACCAACAATGAGCAGTTCTTC. Residues: CASRISGTTNNEQFF.

This clone was observed a few times. The rearrangement uses TRBV4-1 and TRBJ2-2; D unresolved. V lost 4 bases to trimming and J lost 6 bases, with 12 bases between them. Germline CDR1 MGHRA, CDR2 YSYEKL. The CDR3 has 14 amino acids. In DNA, the CDR3 is TGCGCCAGCAGCCCCCTGACTCCGTCCGGGGAGCTGTTTTTT. Translating gives CASSPLTPSGELFF.

The gene calls are TRBV19 and TRBJ1-5, with D uncertain. Germline V CDR1 and CDR2: LNHDA, SQIVND (reference sequence). Trimming shortened V by 5 bases and J by 3 bases, and 8 bases separated the two germline ends. The CDR3 length is 13 residues. CDR3 in amino acids: CASSPTFNQPQHF. The CDR3 DNA reads TGTGCCAGTAGTCCGACATTCAATCAGCCCCAGCATTTT. The complete variable domain, with remaining parts taken from reference TRBV19 and TRBJ1-5, reads DGGITQSPKYLFRKEGQNVTLSCEQNLNHDAMYWYRQDPGQGLRLIYYSQIVNDFQKGDIAEGYSVSREKKESFPLTVTSAQKNPTAFYLCASSPTFNQPQHFGDGTRLSIL.

The V and J genes are TRBV25-1 and TRBJ2-6; no clear D gene. The CDR3 is 14 residues long. CDR1 is MGHDK, CDR2 SYGVNS, per germline. Trimming stripped 2 bases from V and 4 bases from J, with 6 bases between. This chain's CDR3 is CASSEVAGANVLTF. CDR3 nucleotide sequence: TGTGCCAGCAGTGAAGTCGCCGGGGCCAACGTCCTGACTTTC.